This T cell receptor beta chain was sequenced in a study of OX40 agonist ivuxolimab in advanced cancers. For context, the study as a whole: Ivuxolimab was an agonistic, fully human IgG2 monoclonal antibody directed against OX40 (CD134), a costimulatory receptor. Intravenous ivuxolimab was administered to patients every 2 weeks at six dose levels: 0.01, 0.1, 0.3, 1.5, 3 and 10 mg/kg. Of the 50 or so patients in dose escalation, 19 had hepatocellular carcinoma, around 15 had melanoma, 9 had renal cell carcinoma and 9 had head and neck cancer. A male proportion of 70% to 90% and a mean age of roughly 58 years, ranging from 23 to 79, were recorded for the dose-escalation cohort. Patients were allowed to have had prior anti-PD-1, anti-PD-L1 or anti-CTLA-4 therapy, and 40% of the dose-escalation patients had previously received checkpoint inhibitors. Partial responses were achieved by three dose-escalation patients, of whom one had hepatocellular carcinoma and two had cutaneous melanoma. Peripheral TCRbeta sequencing aimed to test whether ivuxolimab altered TCR sequence diversity and caused clonal T-cell expansion. The paper describes the monotherapy dose-escalation part (N of about 47 patients) of the phase I trial of ivuxolimab.

To sequence the TCRbeta CDR3 region, genomic DNA was isolated from the sorted cells. TCRbeta CDR3 regions were sequenced using the immunoSEQ Assay. The source is immuneACCESS, and TCRdb retained only in-frame sequences with V and J called. Part of the clones is not carried over; for the studies checked, unresolved V genes explain less than half of this, and the remainder is unexplained. A total of approximately 60,000 clones appear in this sample, around 86% of them only once. The top ten clones comprise 0.35% to 0.45% of the sample. Findings and caveats that apply to the study as a whole: In partial responders in the 0.1-3.0 mg/kg groups, normalized peripheral clonal expansion was found to be among the lowest, especially among CD8+ T cells. The antigen specificity of the clonally expanded peripheral T cells was not determined. After ivuxolimab, more expanded clones were found on average in CD8+ T cells than in CD4+ T cells. Clonal expansion of both CD4+ and CD8+ blood T cells was observed from baseline to week 6 at doses 0.1 to 3.0 mg/kg. Low levels of normalized T-cell clonal expansion were also seen in some patients who did not respond.

The trial excluded patients who had a history of autoimmune disease or were on systemic immunosuppression. Peripheral blood for TCR sequencing was collected from all dose cohorts at baseline, on cycle 4 day 1, and on cycle 7 day 1. Samples came from an open-label, multicenter, first-in-human phase I dose-escalation trial of ivuxolimab. Adults with locally advanced or metastatic melanoma, renal cell carcinoma, hepatocellular carcinoma or head and neck squamous cell carcinoma were enrolled in the trial. CD4+ and CD8+ T cells were sorted separately from peripheral blood before TCR sequencing. With respect to this clone: Its antigen is unknown. It has no much larger one-base neighbor in the sample; base qualities were not kept.

This sample comprised CD4+ or CD8+ T cells sorted from blood, obtained in a trial of the OX40 agonist ivuxolimab. This sequence was found in an adult with an advanced solid tumor such as melanoma, head and neck, liver or kidney cancer.

The nucleotide sequence reads TGTGCCAGCAGCCGGGACAGGGGGATCCAAGAGACCCAGTACTTC. This gives the protein CASSRDRGIQETQYF. The chain couples TRBV7-9 to TRBJ2-5; the junction holds 11 bases that match TRBD1. Here V drops 5 bases and J drops 1 base, and the junction holds 3 bases not matched to any gene. From a lookup of the germline V gene (reference sequence), CDR1 and CDR2 are SEHNR and FQNEAQ. Spanning cysteine to phenylalanine, the CDR3 consists of 15 amino acids. Here the CDR3 DNA is all that survives: 45 bases in frame from base 1.